Listed here is a single T cell receptor (beta chain). The antigen it recognizes is unknown. Per-base qualities were not stored, and no clone one base away is much larger. The CDR3 regions of human TCRbeta chains were analyzed by immunosequencing. Per the authors' processing: TCRs in the repertoires were matched against a reference library of SARS-CoV-2-specific TCRs that had been generated with the MIRA antigen-specificity platform. Breadth meant the fraction of unique TCRs that were SARS-CoV-2-associated, whereas depth meant the fraction of total T cells that were SARS-CoV-2-associated. Using the MIRA data, each spike-specific TCR was assigned both to the spike region to which the TCR was reactive and to a CD4 or CD8 class. Log10-transformed breadth and depth values were compared by one-way ANOVA with Sidak's multiple comparisons tests. Imported from immuneACCESS, the table was reduced by TCRdb to in-frame sequences with V and J called. These copies leave out some clones; in studies compared against another copy, an unresolved V gene accounts for under half, and the cause of the remainder is not known. That table furnishes V, J and clone size, whereas the DNA furnished D and trimming. The sample table contains 100,000 to 130,000 clones; only one count was recorded for about 90% of them. The top ten constitute about 6.6% of the sample.

In light of the paper, this sample's time point label describes: baseline before first vaccination. The vaccinee samples were drawn from two UK trials, COV001 and COV002, one of which was a single-blind randomized controlled phase 2/3 trial testing AZD1222 (ChAdOx1 nCoV-19) in healthy adults. For TCRbeta chain sequencing, PBMC samples were collected from trial participants at day 0 and at day 28 after the second dose. The CDR3, from cysteine to phenylalanine, totals 14 residues. Only CDR3 DNA remains: 42 bases, in frame from the first base. The germline V gene encodes CDR1 MNHEY and CDR2 SMNVEV (reference sequence). V and J are trimmed by 5 bases and 8 bases, and the gene matches miss 2 bases of the junction. The data are from a study of T cell responses to AZD1222 COVID-19 vaccine (dated by TCRdb to the early 2020s). About the investigation overall: AZD1222 recipients with second doses at about 4 weeks or about 12 weeks were pooled, because spike-specific TCR depth and breadth did not differ between schedules. A total of 240 or so trial participants underwent TCR sequencing, of whom 207 had received two doses of AZD1222 and about 25 had received two doses of the MenACWY control vaccine. Trial participants were enrolled by age into subgroups of 18-55, 56-69 and 70-plus years, and roughly 160, 29 and 62 TCR-sequenced participants, respectively, were included in these subgroups.

The paper as a whole reports these results and caveats: Reportedly, almost half of the unique spike-specific TCRs recognized epitopes lying outside the regions that are mutated in the B.1.351 and B.1.1.7 variants. Only a handful of AZD1222 recipients were SARS-CoV-2 seropositive at baseline, limiting conclusions about previously exposed vaccinees. Because no samples from the day 14 peak response were available, repertoires could be characterized only after the peak T cell response. The whole spike protein was spanned by vaccine-associated CD4 TCRs, and dominant responses were seen in regions 160-218 and 743-854. Most participants were white British and females outnumbered males, and the authors suggested that clonal diversity may have been underestimated. After two AZD1222 doses, both the breadth and the depth of spike-specific TCRs were significantly higher than at day 0 and than in MenACWY recipients. In the small 56-69-year group, the increase in depth fell short of significance, most likely because of low power.

The clonotype comes from an adult in good health. The chain employs TRBV27 and TRBJ2-3, with 15 middle bases fitting TRBD2. The input for sequencing was peripheral blood, taken on day 0 of AZD1222 vaccination. This receptor has the CDR3 CASSPGLAGGTQYF. The DNA sequence follows: TGTGCCAGCAGTCCGGGACTAGCGGGAGGTACGCAGTATTTT.